This record covers a single T cell receptor beta chain. The data originate from a study of blood T cell dynamics during melanoma immunotherapy. Study context: Metastatic melanoma patients received first-line pembrolizumab or nivolumab plus ipilimumab.

The assay was immunoSEQ multiplex PCR, and TCRdb's table has in-frame clones only and misses some. The table lists roughly 29,000 clones, over 70% of them singletons. Specified time point: week 3, after first cycle of checkpoint inhibitor. Patients had no prior systemic cancer treatment, immunosuppressants or other active cancers. CDR1 and CDR2 (germline): SGHTA, FQGTGA. The CDR3 sequence is 15 residues long. Trimming took off 5 bases at V and 3 bases at J, with 15 bases between the two ends. Sequenced material: blood, taken from a patient treated with checkpoint blockade. The sequence was collected from a human donor with melanoma. The chain carries TRBV7-3 and TRBJ2-3; D perhaps matches TRBD2 (6 bases). The CDR3 loop is CASSPDSGRTDTQYF. CDR3 nucleotides: TGTGCCAGCAGCCCTGACTCGGGGAGGACAGATACGCAGTATTTT.